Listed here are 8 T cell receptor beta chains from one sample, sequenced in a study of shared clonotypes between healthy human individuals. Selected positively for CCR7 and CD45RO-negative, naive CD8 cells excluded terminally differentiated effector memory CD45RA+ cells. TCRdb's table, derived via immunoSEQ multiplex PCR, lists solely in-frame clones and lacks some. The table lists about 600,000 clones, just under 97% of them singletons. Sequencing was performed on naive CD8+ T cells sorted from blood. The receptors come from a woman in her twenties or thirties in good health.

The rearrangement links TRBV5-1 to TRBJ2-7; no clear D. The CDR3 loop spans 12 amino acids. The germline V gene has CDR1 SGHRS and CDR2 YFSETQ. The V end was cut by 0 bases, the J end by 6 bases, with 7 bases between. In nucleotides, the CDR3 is TGCGCCAGCAGCTTGGACGTGGCCGAGCAGTACTTC. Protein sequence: CASSLDVAEQYF.

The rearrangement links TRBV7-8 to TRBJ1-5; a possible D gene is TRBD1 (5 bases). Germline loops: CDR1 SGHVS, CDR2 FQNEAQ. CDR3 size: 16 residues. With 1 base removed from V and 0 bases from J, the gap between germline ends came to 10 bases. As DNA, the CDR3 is TGTGCCAGCAGCTTAGATATAGGGACTAGCAATCAGCCCCAGCATTTT. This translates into CASSLDIGTSNQPQHF.

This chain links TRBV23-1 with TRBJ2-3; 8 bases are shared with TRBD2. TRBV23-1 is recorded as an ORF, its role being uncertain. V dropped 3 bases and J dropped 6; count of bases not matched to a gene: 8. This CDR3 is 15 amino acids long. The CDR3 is CASSQGGRPVDTQYF. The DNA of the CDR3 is TGCGCCAGCAGTCAGGGCGGGAGGCCCGTGGATACGCAGTATTTT.

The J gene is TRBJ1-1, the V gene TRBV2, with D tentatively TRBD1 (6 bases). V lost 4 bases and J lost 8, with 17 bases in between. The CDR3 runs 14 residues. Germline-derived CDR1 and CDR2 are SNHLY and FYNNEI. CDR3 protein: CASSGFRGAKEAFF. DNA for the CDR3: TGTGCCAGCAGTGGGTTCCGGGGGGCGAAAGAAGCTTTCTTT.

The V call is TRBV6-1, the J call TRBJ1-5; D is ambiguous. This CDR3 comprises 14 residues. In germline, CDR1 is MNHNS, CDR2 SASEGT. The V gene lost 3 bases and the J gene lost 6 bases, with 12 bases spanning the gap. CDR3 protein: CASSDRGGFQPQHF. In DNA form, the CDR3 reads TGTGCCAGCAGTGACAGAGGAGGATTTCAGCCCCAGCATTTT.

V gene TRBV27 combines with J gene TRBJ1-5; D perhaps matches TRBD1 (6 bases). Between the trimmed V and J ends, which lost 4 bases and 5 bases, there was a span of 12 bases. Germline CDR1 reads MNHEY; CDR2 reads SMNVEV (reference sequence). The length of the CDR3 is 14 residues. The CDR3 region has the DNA TGTGCCAGCAGTTCTTCAGGGGTGGATCAGCCCCAGCATTTT. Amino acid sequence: CASSSSGVDQPQHF.

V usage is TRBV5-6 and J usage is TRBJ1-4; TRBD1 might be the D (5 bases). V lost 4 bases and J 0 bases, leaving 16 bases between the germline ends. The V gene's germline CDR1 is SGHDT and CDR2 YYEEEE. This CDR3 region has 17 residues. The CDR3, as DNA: TGTGCCAGCAGCCGCGGGGCTCTTGGAGCAACTAATGAAAAACTGTTTTTT. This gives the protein CASSRGALGATNEKLFF.

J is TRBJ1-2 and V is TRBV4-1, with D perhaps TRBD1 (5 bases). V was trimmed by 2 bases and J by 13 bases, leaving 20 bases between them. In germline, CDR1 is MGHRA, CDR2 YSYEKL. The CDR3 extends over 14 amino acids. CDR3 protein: CASSQTVTAVFLTF. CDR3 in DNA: TGCGCCAGCAGCCAAACGGTGACAGCGGTCTTTCTCACCTTC.